Shown below are 25 T cell receptor beta chains from a single sample sequenced in a study of T cell clonality in common variable immunodeficiency (dated by TCRdb to 2013 to 2016). Library generation was performed with the immunoSEQ multiplex PCR assay. The clones in this table, taken by TCRdb from immuneACCESS, are in-frame only. Not every clone is retained; where verified, under half of the shortfall comes from an unresolved V gene, and the cause of the rest is unknown. This sample is represented by roughly 57,000 clones, with no singletons among them. Clones ranked in the top ten supply about 0.8% of the sample. The sequenced sample was peripheral blood mononuclear cells. These receptor sequences come from a person aged 18 to 75 in good health.

At least ten counts were recorded for this clone. Sequence at one end of the junction differs from germline and may be a read error. Read sequence stops 3 residues before the CDR3 end, and the germline J gene provides the missing end. The chain has TRBV20-1 and TRBJ2-2; 7 bases are a match to TRBD2. The germline CDR1 and CDR2 sequences are DFQATT and SNEGSKA (reference sequence). The CDR3 runs 16 residues. The CDR3 loop is CSTRDGRGGNTGELFF. The part of the CDR3 DNA that was read is TGCAGTACTAGAGATGGGAGGGGTGGCAACACCGGGGAG.

As to this clone: The read ends 3 residues early relative to the CDR3; the germline J gene fills the gap. The chain is built from TRBV11-2 and TRBJ2-5; D is undetermined. The CDR3 is 13 amino acids. V lost 4 bases and J 5 bases, leaving 11 bases between the germline ends. Germline loops: CDR1 SGHAT, CDR2 FQNNGV. The CDR3 bases that were read are TGTGCCAGCAGCTCCCCTAGTACGGAGACC. Protein sequence: CASSSPSTET. The entire CDR3 reads CASSSPSTETQYF.

This clone was seen many times. The read gets to within 3 residues of the CDR3 end, and the germline J gene fills in the rest. The chain couples TRBV5-1 to TRBJ1-2, with D possibly TRBD1 on 5 matching bases. The CDR3 runs 16 residues. From germline, CDR1 is SGHRS and CDR2 YFSETQ. The germline V and J ends were trimmed by 5 bases and 0 bases, with 17 bases remaining between them. The CDR3 bases that were read are TGCGCCAGCAGAGCTGAGTGGGACTCAACTAACTATGGC. Translated, it gives CASRAEWDSTNYG. The full CDR3 sequence reads CASRAEWDSTNYGYTF.

A note on this clone: The read comes to an end 3 residues before the CDR3 does, leaving the germline J gene to fill in the end. The chain links TRBV7-9 to TRBJ2-4; D is possibly TRBD2 (6 bases). Germline V gene data show CDR1 as SEHNR and CDR2 as FQNEAQ (reference sequence). V was pared by 3 bases and J by 5 bases, with 14 bases between. The CDR3 is 15 amino acids. CDR3 loop: CASSFQEGSENIQYF. Partial CDR3 DNA: TGTGCCAGCAGCTTTCAGGAGGGGTCGGAAAACATT.

This clone was recorded at least ten times. The read stops 3 residues short of the end of the CDR3; the missing end is completed from the germline J gene. The J gene is TRBJ1-1, the V gene TRBV29-1; maybe TRBD1 (6 bases). The germline V and J ends were trimmed by 7 bases and 3 bases, with 15 bases remaining between them. Per germline, CDR1 SQVTM and CDR2 ANQGSEA. CDR3 size: 13 residues. CDR3 DNA, as far as it was read: TGCAGCGGAAACAGGGCGACGGACACTGAA. This codes for CSGNRATDTE. From start to end, the CDR3 is CSGNRATDTEAFF.

Many counts were recorded for this clone. The CDR3 end lies 3 residues beyond the end of the read and is filled in from the germline J gene. V and J are TRBV6-2 or TRBV6-3 and TRBJ1-1, with a possible D match to TRBD1 (5 bases). Trimming cost V 8 bases and J 0 bases, with 7 bases left between them. The length of the CDR3 is 12 residues. The germline V gene has CDR1 MNHEY and CDR2 SVGEGT. CDR3 amino acids: CASRTLNTEAFF. The CDR3 bases that were read are TGTGCCAGCCGGACATTGAACACTGAA.

This clone was seen many times. The read gets to within 3 residues of the CDR3 end, and the germline J gene fills in the rest. The J gene is TRBJ2-2, the V gene TRBV7-2; 11 nucleotides line up with TRBD1. The V gene end was trimmed by 0 bases and the J gene end by 8 bases; junction bases not matched to a gene: 8. This CDR3 spans 17 amino acids. Germline CDR1 is SGHTA and CDR2 is FQGNSA. The sequenced part of the CDR3 DNA is TGTGCCAGCAGCTTAGCCCCGGGACAGGGGGTGAGAGGGGAG. Protein sequence: CASSLAPGQGVRGE. The entire CDR3 is CASSLAPGQGVRGELFF.

This clone was recorded many times. This CDR3 reads CSVAASYNEQFF. CDR3 bases read: TGCAGCGTTGCGGCTAGCTACAATGAG. V usage is TRBV29-1 and J usage is TRBJ2-1, with no clear D. The read gets to within 3 residues of the CDR3 end, and the germline J gene fills in the rest. V shed 4 bases and J shed 3 bases, with 7 bases lying between them. Germline CDR1 and CDR2: SQVTM and ANQGSEA. The CDR3 loop spans 12 amino acids.

This clone has more than one count but fewer than ten. The CDR3 extends 3 residues past the end of the read, so its final part is completed from the germline J gene. The chain carries TRBV7-8 and TRBJ1-2; possible D gene TRBD1, 5 bases. Germline V gene lookup returns CDR1 SGHVS and CDR2 FQNEAQ. Trimming took off 5 bases at V and 7 bases at J, with 14 bases between the two ends. CDR3 length: 13 residues. The CDR3 DNA, read in part, is TGTGCCAGCAGCCGCAGGGTGTCGGGTGGC. This sequence encodes CASSRRVSGG. The entire CDR3 protein reads CASSRRVSGGYTF.

This clone showed up many times. The read ends 3 residues early relative to the CDR3; the germline J gene fills the gap. V is TRBV20-1 and J is TRBJ2-1; 14 bases match TRBD2. CDR1 is DFQATT, CDR2 SNEGSKA, per germline (reference sequence). V was pared by 5 bases and J by 7 bases, with 4 bases of the junction left unmatched. CDR3 length equals 14 residues. The covered CDR3 bases are TGCAGTGCTTTGGGACTAGCGGGAGTAAATGAG. This encodes CSALGLAGVNE. The complete CDR3 protein is CSALGLAGVNEQFF.

This clone was observed at least ten times. CDR3 bases read: TGTGCCAGCAGCTTGGAAGGGGGAGATACG. This gives the protein CASSLEGGDT. The CDR3, in full, reads CASSLEGGDTQYF. The chain is built from TRBV5-5 and TRBJ2-3; D perhaps matches TRBD1 (6 bases). The read ends 3 residues early relative to the CDR3; the germline J gene fills the gap. V lost 0 bases and J 5 bases, leaving 7 bases between the germline ends. The CDR3 consists of 13 residues. CDR1 and CDR2 (germline): SGHKS, YYEKEE (reference sequence).

This clone was counted many times. The read falls 3 residues short of the CDR3 end, and the missing part is taken from the germline J gene. The V call is TRBV18, the J call TRBJ1-2; D gene uncertain. Germline CDR1 is KGHSH and CDR2 is LQKENI. The CDR3 loop spans 14 amino acids. Incomplete CDR3 DNA: TGTGCCAGCTCACCATCAAACAGCGGAGGAGGC. It encodes CASSPSNSGGG. The entire CDR3 protein reads CASSPSNSGGGYTF. The full variable domain, in which reference TRBV18 and TRBJ1-2 provide the parts outside the CDR3, is NAGVMQNPRHLVRRRGQEARLRCSPMKGHSHVYWYRQLPEEGLKFMVYLQKENIIDESGMPKERFSAEFPKEGPSILRIQQVVRGDSAAYFCASSPSNSGGGYTFGSGTRLTVV.

This clone has ten or more counts. Read sequence stops 3 residues before the CDR3 end, and the germline J gene provides the missing end. The gene calls are TRBV5-1 and TRBJ1-6, with D hard to call. In germline, CDR1 is SGHRS, CDR2 YFSETQ. This CDR3 is built from 15 residues. Trimming pared 1 base from V and 4 bases from J, leaving 9 bases between. The CDR3 reads CASSLSGSYNSPLHF. The DNA read from the CDR3 is TGCGCCAGCAGCTTGTCGGGTTCATATAATTCACCC.

This clone has a count of ten or more. The sequence runs out 3 residues before the end of the CDR3; the remainder is reconstructed from the germline J gene. The chain carries TRBV18 and TRBJ2-2; 9 bases match TRBD1. Looked up from germline, CDR1 is KGHSH and CDR2 is LQKENI. This CDR3 is built from 15 residues. Germline trimming cut 5 bases from V and 8 bases from J; bases unmatched to any gene: 9. CDR3 sequence reads: CASSTTGTGMGELFF. The sequenced CDR3 bases are TGTGCCAGCTCAACCACCGGGACAGGGATGGGGGAG.

This clone was picked up many times. Read data end 3 residues before the CDR3 end; the end is taken from the germline J gene. The V gene is TRBV5-5, the J gene TRBJ2-3; no firm D call. This CDR3 region has 13 residues. V was pared by 4 bases and J by 3 bases, with 9 bases between. The V gene's germline CDR1 is SGHKS and CDR2 YYEKEE (reference sequence). The CDR3 loop is CASSISGTDTQYF. The CDR3 DNA, read in part, is TGTGCCAGCAGCATATCGGGTACAGATACG.

This clone was observed at least ten times. From the germline J gene comes the end of the CDR3, since the read stops 3 residues before it. The chain combines TRBV4-1 with TRBJ2-5, with D tentatively TRBD2 (6 bases). Germline V lookup: CDR1 MGHRA, CDR2 YSYEKL. V was clipped by 4 bases and J by 0 bases, with 12 bases between them. The CDR3 is 15 amino acids. The CDR3 is CASSPGLEYQETQYF. CDR3 DNA (partial): TGCGCCAGCAGCCCGGGACTTGAGTACCAAGAGACC.

This clone was recorded at least ten times. The CDR3 end falls 3 residues outside the read, so it is completed with the germline J gene. The chain links TRBV18 to TRBJ2-3, with D possibly TRBD2 on 6 matching bases. The germline CDR1 and CDR2 sequences are KGHSH and LQKENI. This CDR3 spans 14 amino acids. CDR3 in amino acids: CASSAAGFQETQYF. The part of the CDR3 DNA that was read is TGTGCCAGCTCAGCCGCGGGGTTCCAAGAGACG.

This clone has at least ten counts. The read stops 3 residues short of the end of the CDR3; the missing end is completed from the germline J gene. The chain combines TRBV5-4 with TRBJ1-1; D uncertain. V dropped 6 bases and J dropped 7 bases, with 7 bases sitting between them. This CDR3 spans 10 amino acids. Germline lookup yields CDR1 SGHNT and CDR2 YYREEE (reference sequence). Partial CDR3 DNA: TGTGCCAGCATCCCTAATGAA. This encodes CASIPNE. The entire CDR3 protein is CASIPNEAFF.

This clone was seen many times. The read ends 3 residues shy of where the CDR3 ends; the end is completed using the germline J gene. The chain has TRBV5-1 and TRBJ2-5, with D unclear. The CDR3 length is 12 residues. Germline V gives CDR1 SGHRS, CDR2 YFSETQ. V dropped 0 bases and J dropped 5 bases, with 5 bases sitting between them. The CDR3 loop is CASSLAGETQYF. The part of the CDR3 DNA that was read is TGCGCCAGCAGCTTGGCCGGGGAGACC.

The sample holds many counts of this clone. The read terminates 3 residues before the CDR3 end, so the remaining end is supplied by the germline J gene. The chain has TRBV10-3 and TRBJ2-1; the match to TRBD2 covers 12 bases. The CDR3 sequence is 13 residues long. Trimming removed 7 bases from V and 5 bases from J; junction bases left unmatched: 0. Germline V lookup: CDR1 ENHRY, CDR2 SYGVKD. The CDR3 is CAITSGRDNEQFF. The DNA read from the CDR3 is TGTGCCATCACTAGCGGGAGGGACAATGAG.

The sample holds many counts of this clone. The sequenced CDR3 bases are TGTGCCAGTAGTATAGGAGGGACAGGCGGC. Translation gives CASSIGGTGG. The whole CDR3 reads CASSIGGTGGYTF. The rearrangement links TRBV19 to TRBJ1-2; TRBD1 matches at 8 bases. The sequence runs out 3 residues before the end of the CDR3; the remainder is reconstructed from the germline J gene. The length of the CDR3 is 13 residues. Germline V gene lookup returns CDR1 LNHDA and CDR2 SQIVND (reference sequence).

There are many counts of this clone. The CDR3 goes on 3 residues after the read ends, and that part is filled in from the germline J gene. The genes are TRBV7-2 and TRBJ2-7; perhaps TRBD1 as D (5 bases). Trimming took 5 bases from V and 4 from J, leaving 15 bases between them. Germline assignment: CDR1 SGHTA and CDR2 FQGNSA. This CDR3 has 14 amino acids. The CDR3 bases that were read are TGTGCCAGCAGCCCGACAGCAGGCCCGTACGAG. This encodes CASSPTAGPYE. In full, the CDR3 reads CASSPTAGPYEQYF.

This clone was seen ten or more times. Read sequence stops 3 residues before the CDR3 end, and the germline J gene provides the missing end. This chain joins TRBV20-1 and TRBJ2-1, with TRBD2 as a possible D gene (5 bases). CDR1 and CDR2 (germline): DFQATT, SNEGSKA (reference sequence). V lost 3 bases and J lost 8, with 17 bases in between. The CDR3 has 14 amino acids. The CDR3 spells CSASRRGSLDEQFF. Partial CDR3 DNA: TGCAGTGCTAGCCGACGCGGGTCTTTGGATGAG.

A few counts support this clone. This may be a read error: a much more frequent sequence differs by one nucleotide. Read sequence stops 3 residues before the CDR3 end, and the germline J gene provides the missing end. This rearrangement joins TRBV5-1 to TRBJ2-5, with 7 bases aligning to TRBD1. The CDR3 is made up of 15 amino acids. CDR1 and CDR2 from the germline V gene are SGHRS and YFSETQ. CDR3 region: CASSLGDRDTDTQYF. The sequenced CDR3 bases are TGCGCCAGCAGCTTGGGGGACAGAGACACAGATACC.

This clone was observed many times. The CDR3 goes on 3 residues after the read ends, and that part is filled in from the germline J gene. The chain employs TRBV5-4 and TRBJ2-3; D may be TRBD2 (6 bases). CDR1 is SGHNT, CDR2 YYREEE, per germline (reference sequence). Trimming shortened V by 4 bases and J by 2 bases, and 11 bases separated the two germline ends. The CDR3 has 14 residues. CDR3 DNA (partial): TGTGCCAGCAGCCGCGCGGGGAACACAGATACG. This encodes CASSRAGNTDT. The entire CDR3 protein is CASSRAGNTDTQYF.